The source of this T cell receptor beta chain is a study of shared clonotypes between healthy human individuals. Study as a whole: The donor pool was made up of a couple of women and a few men aged 18 to 49. Study results and caveats: Donor scarcity curtailed the genetic and exposure-history diversity represented herein.

CDR1 is MGHDK, CDR2 SYGVNS, per germline. CDR3 length: 11 amino acids. Trimming removed 3 bases at V and 4 bases at J, with 3 bases between. Within Nashville, Tennessee resided all donors, each a Caucasian adult. On this clone: The antigen remains unidentified.

Ten immunoSEQ deep assay plates held the unsorted PBMC DNA. The data were produced by immunoSEQ multiplex PCR, yet TCRdb's version contains in-frame clones alone and is incomplete. The sample has roughly 500,000 clones; roughly 77% are singletons. The chain uses TRBV25-1 and TRBJ2-5; D not certain. Sequencing was carried out using PBMCs. This TCR came from a woman aged 40-49 years in good health. Some clones in this sample may be carry-over from other donors' samples. The CDR3 spells CASSDGETQYF. The CDR3 DNA follows: TGTGCCAGCAGTGACGGAGAGACCCAGTACTTC.